The next 18 T cell receptor beta chains were all read from a single sample in a study of T cells in Graves' hyperthyroidism and ophthalmopathy. Amplified TCR beta CDR3 regions derived from RNA transcripts. HTBI primers drove first-round RT-PCR of the TCR CDR3. MiXCR was run by TCRdb on the multiplex PCR reads, yielding one entry per CDR3 protein. The data hold around 580,000 distinct CDR3 sequences, with approximately 44% observed a single time. Sequences were obtained from peripheral blood or thyroid tissue (not recorded which). The receptors come from a young woman with Graves' hyperthyroidism.

V gene TRBV7-8 combines with J gene TRBJ2-7; D might be TRBD2 (5 bases). The CDR3 loop spans 18 amino acids. Trimming pared 5 bases from V and 0 bases from J, leaving 23 bases between. CDR1 is SGHVS, CDR2 FQNEAQ, per germline. The CDR3 DNA reads TGTGCCAGCAGCCCACCGTGGGGAACTCGGGATAGCTCCTACGAGCAGTACTTC. Translated: CASSPPWGTRDSSYEQYF.

The genes are TRBV13 and TRBJ2-5; D tentatively reads TRBD1 or TRBD2 (6 bases each). The CDR3 sequence is 19 residues long. V gave up 10 bases and J gave up 5 bases, with 35 bases separating them. Germline CDR1 PRHDT, CDR2 FYEKMQ (reference sequence). CDR3 region: CAIPELAENTGTFLETQYF. Written as DNA, the CDR3 is TGTGCCATCCCGGAATTAGCGGAGAACACCGGGACATTCCTCGAGACCCAGTACTTC. Full variable domain (outside the CDR3, taken from reference TRBV13 and TRBJ2-5): AAGVIQSPRHLIKEKRETATLKCYPIPRHDTVYWYQQGPGQDPQFLISFYEKMQSDKGSIPDRFSAQQFSDYHSELNMSSLELGDSALYFCAIPELAENTGTFLETQYFGPGTRLLVL.

The chain recombines TRBV10-3 with TRBJ2-7, with no clear D. The CDR3 consists of 16 residues. Trimming removed 4 bases from V and 0 bases from J, with 16 bases in between. In germline, CDR1 is ENHRY, CDR2 SYGVKD. In DNA form, the CDR3 reads TGTGCCATCAGTGGCACTCAAGGAGCGACCTCCTACGAGCAGTACTTC. It encodes CAISGTQGATSYEQYF.

The chain links TRBV15 to TRBJ1-6; the D gene is possibly TRBD1 (5 bases). V gave up 1 base and J gave up 12 bases, with 19 bases separating them. This CDR3 is built from 16 residues. CDR1 is LNHNV and CDR2 is YYDKDF in the germline V gene (reference sequence). Here the CDR3 reads CATSRGGAGLEGPLHF. The CDR3 DNA follows: TGTGCCACCAGCAGAGGGGGCGCCGGCCTTGAGGGACCCCTCCACTTT.

This clonotype is a singleton in its sample. The chain has TRBV7-1 and TRBJ2-3, with D unclear. Being an ORF, TRBV7-1 has a function that is uncertain. Between the trimmed V and J ends, which lost 2 bases and 0 bases, there was a span of 9 bases. The CDR3 is 15 amino acids. The DNA for the CDR3 is TGTGCCAGCAGCTCACACACCGCAAGCACAGATACGCAGTATTTT. Translated, it gives CASSSHTASTDTQYF.

Many counts were recorded for this clonotype. CDR3: CASSLQGAHYEQYF. The CDR3 DNA reads as TGCGCCAGCAGCTTGCAGGGGGCCCACTACGAGCAGTACTTC. This chain uses TRBV5-1 with TRBJ2-7; 8 nucleotides align to TRBD1. The V and J ends lost 1 base and 3 bases, in that order; junction bases with no gene match: 3. The germline CDR1 and CDR2 sequences are SGHRS and YFSETQ. CDR3 length: 14 amino acids.

This clonotype was found many times. This sequence joins TRBV12-3 or TRBV12-4 and TRBJ2-7; TRBD1 matches 8 bases. CDR3 length: 16 amino acids. Trimming took 4 bases from V and 3 from J; bases not matched to a gene: 11. This chain's CDR3 is CASSSLAGTGGYEQYF. DNA of the CDR3: TGTGCCAGCAGTTCCCTGGCCGGAACAGGGGGCTACGAGCAGTACTTC.

This rearrangement joins TRBV7-3 to TRBJ1-1; 8 bases match TRBD1. Trimming cost V 2 bases and J 4 bases; bases outside gene matches: 6. The CDR3 has 15 amino acids. Germline V gene lookup returns CDR1 SGHTA and CDR2 FQGTGA. The CDR3 region is CASSLQQGGGTEAFF. The CDR3 region has the DNA TGTGCCAGCAGCTTACAACAGGGGGGGGGCACTGAAGCTTTCTTT.

This clonotype was seen just once. The rearrangement uses TRBV29-1 and TRBJ1-2, with D unresolved. Germline assignment: CDR1 SQVTM and CDR2 ANQGSEA. V was clipped by 4 bases and J by 6 bases, with 15 bases between them. The CDR3 is 13 residues long. The CDR3 DNA reads as TGCAGCGTTGTCAGGACTAGCGGGGATGGCTACACCTTC. Protein: CSVVRTSGDGYTF.

This chain uses TRBV25-1 with TRBJ1-2; 8 nucleotides agree with TRBD1. The junction had 12 bases not matched to a gene; V was cut back by 6 bases and J by 3 bases. Germline values: CDR1 MGHDK, CDR2 SYGVNS. The CDR3 totals 16 residues. Written as DNA, the CDR3 is TGTGCCAGCAGCCCCAAATCAGGGGGCACATACTATGGCTACACCTTC. It codes for CASSPKSGGTYYGYTF.

This clonotype was recorded many times. The chain carries TRBV6-2 or TRBV6-3 and TRBJ2-7; 13 bases align to TRBD2. Germline CDR1 reads MNHEY; CDR2 reads SVGEGT. The CDR3 contains 17 residues. J lost 3 bases, V lost 0 bases, and 5 bases had no gene match. The CDR3 DNA is TGTGCCAGCAGTTACTCACCGGGACTAGCGGGGATCTACGAGCAGTACTTC. As protein: CASSYSPGLAGIYEQYF.

About this clonotype itself: A much larger clone lies one base from this, so it may be a read error. V is TRBV7-2 and J is TRBJ2-7, with TRBD1 matching 7 bases. From germline, CDR1 is SGHTA and CDR2 FQGNSA. This CDR3 contains 17 residues. The CDR3 DNA reads as TGTGCCAGCAGCTTAATCGATGACAGGGTGAATTCCTACGAGCGGTACTTC. Translating it yields CASSLIDDRVNSYERYF.

As regards this clonotype: A much larger clonotype is one base distant, so this may be a read error. As DNA, the CDR3 is TGTGCCAGTACGGGGGAGTTCATTCAGCCCCAGCATTTT. Its protein is CASTGEFIQPQHF. The gene calls are TRBV19 and TRBJ1-5; D may be TRBD1 (5 bases). Germline CDR1 and CDR2: LNHDA and SQIVND (reference sequence). There are 13 residues in the CDR3. V was shortened by 7 bases and J by 6 bases, with 13 bases between the two germline ends.

A remark on this clonotype: A junction end diverges from the germline sequence, so it may reflect a read error. J is TRBJ2-6 and V is TRBV19, with 9 bases aligning to TRBD1. CDR1 is LNHDA and CDR2 is SQIVND in the germline V gene (reference sequence). The CDR3 loop spans 18 amino acids. The CDR3 bases are TGTGCCAATAGTGCGGCTGGGACAGGGTTCACTGGGGCCAACGTCCTGACTTTC. Amino acid sequence: CANSAAGTGFTGANVLTF.

The V and J genes are TRBV29-1 and TRBJ1-2; D is unclear. The V gene lost 8 bases and the J gene lost 5 bases, with 12 bases spanning the gap. Germline CDR1 and CDR2: SQVTM and ANQGSEA. The CDR3 is 11 residues long. The CDR3, as DNA: TGCAGCAGTTCTGTATGGTATGGCTACACCTTC. Translating gives CSSSVWYGYTF.

This clonotype was picked up a small number of times. The V call is TRBV6-5, the J call TRBJ1-1; 7 bases map to TRBD1. The ends lost 5 bases at V and 11 bases at J; junction bases unmatched: 2. Per germline, CDR1 MNHEY and CDR2 SVGAGI. CDR3 length: 10 residues. For the CDR3, the DNA is TGTGCCAGCAGTCCACAGGGGGCTTTCTTT. As protein: CASSPQGAFF.

Remarks on this clonotype: A much larger clonotype is one base distant, so this may be a read error. The chain uses TRBV20-1 and TRBJ1-2, with D maybe TRBD1 (6 bases). Germline V lookup: CDR1 DFQATT, CDR2 SNEGSKA (reference sequence). CDR3 size: 11 residues. Trimming pared 8 bases from V and 6 bases from J, leaving 13 bases between. CDR3 residues: CSYRVSHGYTF. In DNA form, the CDR3 reads TGCAGTTACAGGGTTTCCCATGGCTACACCTTC.

This clonotype has just a few counts. A read error may explain this, as a much larger clone is one base away. CDR3 amino acids: CASSEAFYRGRPRWQPQHF. The CDR3 region has the DNA TGTGCCAGCAGTGAAGCCTTTTACCGGGGCAGGCCTCGGTGGCAGCCCCAGCATTTT. This sequence joins TRBV2 and TRBJ1-5, with TRBD1 as a possible D gene (5 bases). Deletions cut 0 bases from V and 7 bases from J, with 25 bases between. This CDR3 spans 19 amino acids. CDR1 is SNHLY and CDR2 is FYNNEI in the germline V gene.